The rows below give T cell receptor beta chains drawn from one sample of a study of beta chain features in type 1 diabetes. Data came from immunoSEQ multiplex PCR; TCRdb stores just in-frame clones and leaves some out. The sample shows roughly 53,000 clones, under 50% of them seen only once. Sequencing was done on a sample of Tregs from blood. These receptors all come from a man aged 25-45 years with type 1 diabetes. Each CDR3 is given with its conserved first and last residue. The order of the fields is J gene, V gene, CDR3 protein.

j_gene: TRBJ2-3
v_gene: TRBV5-1
CDR3aa: CASSLKTGDTDTQYF

j_gene: TRBJ1-6
v_gene: TRBV2
CDR3aa: CASSEAQGRNSPLHF

j_gene: TRBJ2-2
v_gene: TRBV19
CDR3aa: CASSIGRAGELFF

j_gene: TRBJ1-1
v_gene: TRBV23-1
CDR3aa: CASSPDRIDGRVVTEAFF

j_gene: TRBJ1-3
v_gene: TRBV5-4
CDR3aa: CASSDRDRGSGNTIYF

j_gene: TRBJ2-5
v_gene: TRBV7-6
CDR3aa: CASTNQETQYF

j_gene: TRBJ1-5
v_gene: TRBV28
CDR3aa: CATGSGEQPQHF

j_gene: TRBJ1-1
v_gene: TRBV20-1
CDR3aa: CSARFRTEAFF

j_gene: TRBJ2-1
v_gene: TRBV7-9
CDR3aa: CASSLGLPTSEEQFF

j_gene: TRBJ1-1
v_gene: TRBV11-2
CDR3aa: CASSLRLNTEAFF

j_gene: TRBJ2-7
v_gene: TRBV5-4
CDR3aa: CASSFRSYEQYF

j_gene: TRBJ2-5
v_gene: TRBV18
CDR3aa: CASSPGHVQETQYF

j_gene: TRBJ1-1
v_gene: TRBV11-3
CDR3aa: CASSPGAGLNTEAFF

j_gene: TRBJ1-1
v_gene: TRBV12-2
CDR3aa: CASRFPESITGQVMNTEAFF

j_gene: TRBJ1-4
v_gene: TRBV23-1
CDR3aa: CASSPNSTGTNEKLFF

j_gene: TRBJ1-6
v_gene: TRBV7-9
CDR3aa: CASSFGTQGNSPLHF

j_gene: TRBJ1-4
v_gene: TRBV4-3
CDR3aa: CASSQDFGSEKLFF

j_gene: TRBJ2-1
v_gene: TRBV4-2
CDR3aa: CASSQAAGTSGKNEQFF

j_gene: TRBJ2-3
v_gene: TRBV6-5
CDR3aa: CASSYAHTSTDTQYF

j_gene: TRBJ2-3
v_gene: TRBV29-1
CDR3aa: CSVKGLAGGNTDTQYF

j_gene: .
v_gene: TRBV30
CDR3aa: CAWSSRSRPGWIYEQYF

j_gene: TRBJ2-1
v_gene: TRBV9
CDR3aa: CASSPRPVREMNEQFF

j_gene: TRBJ2-2
v_gene: TRBV5-1
CDR3aa: CASSYPTRDRGTNTGELFF

j_gene: TRBJ2-7
v_gene: TRBV28
CDR3aa: CASSKGAGQSSYEQYF